Listed below are T cell receptor beta chains from one sample, sequenced in a study of blood T cell repertoires in COVID-19. Generated by immunoSEQ multiplex PCR, the TCRdb table keeps only in-frame clones and is missing some. Of about 250,000 clones listed, just under 85% are singletons. The sample taken for sequencing was peripheral blood. The receptors originated from a man in his fifties or sixties with acute or convalescent COVID-19. The CDR3 runs from the conserved cysteine through the conserved F or W. The D gene is left open where the match is weak. Size tells how often a clone was seen (once, few, many) or the class of an expanded clone, and some rows leave it out.

d_call: .; v_call: TRBV25-1; clone_size: .; j_call: TRBJ2-1; cdr3_aa: CASRTGRNEQFF; cdr3_nt: TGTGCCAGCAGGACGGGAAGAAATGAGCAGTTCTTC
d_call: .; v_call: TRBV19; clone_size: .; j_call: TRBJ1-5; cdr3_aa: CASSTPRTKPFQPQHF; cdr3_nt: TGTGCCAGTAGTACCCCCCGGACAAAGCCGTTTCAGCCCCAGCATTTT
d_call: TRBD2; v_call: TRBV5-1; clone_size: once; j_call: TRBJ2-1; cdr3_aa: CASSLLAGRYNEQFF; cdr3_nt: TGCGCCAGCAGCTTGTTAGCGGGAAGATACAATGAGCAGTTCTTC
d_call: TRBD1; v_call: TRBV6-1; clone_size: .; j_call: TRBJ1-1; cdr3_aa: CASSDTGGVTEAFF; cdr3_nt: TGTGCCAGCAGTGATACAGGGGGCGTCACTGAAGCTTTCTTT
d_call: TRBD1; v_call: TRBV6-1; clone_size: once; j_call: TRBJ1-2; cdr3_aa: CASSRDRGFLYYTF; cdr3_nt: TGTGCCAGCAGTCGGGACAGGGGGTTTTTGTACTACACCTTC
d_call: TRBD1; v_call: TRBV19; clone_size: once; j_call: TRBJ1-1; cdr3_aa: CASRLQGGTEAFF; cdr3_nt: TGTGCCAGTAGACTACAGGGGGGCACTGAAGCTTTCTTT
d_call: .; v_call: TRBV29-1; clone_size: .; j_call: TRBJ2-5; cdr3_aa: CSVEDRARYQETQYF; cdr3_nt: TGCAGCGTTGAAGACAGGGCGAGGTACCAAGAGACCCAGTACTTC
d_call: .; v_call: TRBV7-8; clone_size: once; j_call: TRBJ2-1; cdr3_aa: CASSSGLEGGEQFF; cdr3_nt: TGTGCCAGCAGCTCCGGACTCGAGGGTGGTGAGCAGTTCTTC
d_call: TRBD1; v_call: TRBV5-4; clone_size: few; j_call: TRBJ2-7; cdr3_aa: CASSLDPGGGYEQYF; cdr3_nt: TGTGCCAGCAGCTTGGATCCAGGGGGCGGCTACGAGCAGTACTTC
d_call: TRBD1; v_call: TRBV7-9; clone_size: .; j_call: TRBJ1-5; cdr3_aa: CASSSWTGRSNQPQHF; cdr3_nt: TGTGCCAGCAGCTCGTGGACAGGTCGGAGCAATCAGCCCCAGCATTTT
d_call: TRBD1; v_call: TRBV10-1; clone_size: few; j_call: TRBJ2-7; cdr3_aa: CASGTGTYEQYF; cdr3_nt: TGCGCCAGCGGGACAGGAACCTACGAGCAGTACTTC
d_call: TRBD1; v_call: TRBV6-2/TRBV6-3; clone_size: .; j_call: TRBJ2-7; cdr3_aa: CASSHIQTGWDYEQYF; cdr3_nt: TGTGCCAGCAGTCACATACAGACAGGGTGGGACTACGAGCAGTACTTC
d_call: TRBD1; v_call: TRBV27; clone_size: .; j_call: TRBJ1-1; cdr3_aa: CASSFAGTGVEAFF; cdr3_nt: TGTGCCAGCAGTTTCGCCGGGACAGGGGTTGAAGCTTTCTTT
d_call: TRBD1; v_call: TRBV7-3; clone_size: .; j_call: TRBJ2-7; cdr3_aa: CASSPSPGQGKPNEQYF; cdr3_nt: TGTGCCAGCAGCCCTAGCCCGGGACAGGGAAAGCCAAACGAGCAGTACTTC
d_call: TRBD1; v_call: TRBV6-1; clone_size: .; j_call: TRBJ1-5; cdr3_aa: CASSDLRQGDQPQHF; cdr3_nt: TGTGCCAGCAGTGACCTCAGACAGGGGGATCAGCCCCAGCATTTT
d_call: .; v_call: TRBV7-9; clone_size: .; j_call: TRBJ2-1; cdr3_aa: CASSLAMSSYNEQFF; cdr3_nt: TGTGCCAGCAGCTTAGCGATGAGCTCCTACAATGAGCAGTTCTTC
d_call: .; v_call: TRBV3-1/TRBV3-2; clone_size: .; j_call: TRBJ1-2; cdr3_aa: CASSQFSQGTGGYTF; cdr3_nt: TGTGCCAGCAGCCAATTCAGTCAGGGAACTGGCGGCTACACCTTC
d_call: TRBD2; v_call: TRBV5-1; clone_size: .; j_call: TRBJ2-5; cdr3_aa: CASSLRGGQAETQYF; cdr3_nt: TGCGCCAGCAGCTTGCGGGGGGGACAAGCGGAGACCCAGTACTTC
d_call: TRBD2; v_call: TRBV7-9; clone_size: .; j_call: TRBJ2-1; cdr3_aa: CASSLGRGGAYNEQFF; cdr3_nt: TGTGCCAGCAGCTTAGGTCGGGGGGGTGCCTACAATGAGCAGTTCTTC
d_call: .; v_call: TRBV5-8; clone_size: .; j_call: TRBJ2-2; cdr3_aa: CASSLEGGENTGELFF; cdr3_nt: TGTGCCAGCAGCTTGGAAGGCGGGGAGAACACCGGGGAGCTGTTTTTT
d_call: TRBD2; v_call: TRBV5-1; clone_size: .; j_call: TRBJ2-1; cdr3_aa: CASSHLGTSGISSYNEQFF; cdr3_nt: TGCGCCAGCAGCCATCTGGGGACTAGCGGTATTAGCTCCTACAATGAGCAGTTCTTC
d_call: .; v_call: TRBV7-9; clone_size: .; j_call: TRBJ2-7; cdr3_aa: CASSLTSARETYEQYF; cdr3_nt: TGTGCCAGCAGCTTAACTTCAGCGAGAGAAACCTACGAGCAGTACTTC
d_call: .; v_call: TRBV18; clone_size: .; j_call: TRBJ2-1; cdr3_aa: CASSLTTGLSASYNEQFF; cdr3_nt: TGTGCCAGCTCACTCACTACAGGGCTATCGGCTTCCTACAATGAGCAGTTCTTC
d_call: .; v_call: TRBV19; clone_size: .; j_call: TRBJ2-4; cdr3_aa: CASRYREPAKNIQYF; cdr3_nt: TGTGCCAGTAGATATCGGGAACCGGCCAAAAACATTCAGTACTTC
d_call: TRBD1; v_call: TRBV30; clone_size: few; j_call: TRBJ1-2; cdr3_aa: CAWSRDRPYGYTF; cdr3_nt: TGTGCCTGGAGTAGGGACAGACCATATGGCTACACCTTC
d_call: TRBD2; v_call: TRBV11-2; clone_size: .; j_call: TRBJ2-3; cdr3_aa: CASSLRLAGADTQYF; cdr3_nt: TGTGCCAGCAGCCTAAGACTAGCGGGGGCAGATACGCAGTATTTT